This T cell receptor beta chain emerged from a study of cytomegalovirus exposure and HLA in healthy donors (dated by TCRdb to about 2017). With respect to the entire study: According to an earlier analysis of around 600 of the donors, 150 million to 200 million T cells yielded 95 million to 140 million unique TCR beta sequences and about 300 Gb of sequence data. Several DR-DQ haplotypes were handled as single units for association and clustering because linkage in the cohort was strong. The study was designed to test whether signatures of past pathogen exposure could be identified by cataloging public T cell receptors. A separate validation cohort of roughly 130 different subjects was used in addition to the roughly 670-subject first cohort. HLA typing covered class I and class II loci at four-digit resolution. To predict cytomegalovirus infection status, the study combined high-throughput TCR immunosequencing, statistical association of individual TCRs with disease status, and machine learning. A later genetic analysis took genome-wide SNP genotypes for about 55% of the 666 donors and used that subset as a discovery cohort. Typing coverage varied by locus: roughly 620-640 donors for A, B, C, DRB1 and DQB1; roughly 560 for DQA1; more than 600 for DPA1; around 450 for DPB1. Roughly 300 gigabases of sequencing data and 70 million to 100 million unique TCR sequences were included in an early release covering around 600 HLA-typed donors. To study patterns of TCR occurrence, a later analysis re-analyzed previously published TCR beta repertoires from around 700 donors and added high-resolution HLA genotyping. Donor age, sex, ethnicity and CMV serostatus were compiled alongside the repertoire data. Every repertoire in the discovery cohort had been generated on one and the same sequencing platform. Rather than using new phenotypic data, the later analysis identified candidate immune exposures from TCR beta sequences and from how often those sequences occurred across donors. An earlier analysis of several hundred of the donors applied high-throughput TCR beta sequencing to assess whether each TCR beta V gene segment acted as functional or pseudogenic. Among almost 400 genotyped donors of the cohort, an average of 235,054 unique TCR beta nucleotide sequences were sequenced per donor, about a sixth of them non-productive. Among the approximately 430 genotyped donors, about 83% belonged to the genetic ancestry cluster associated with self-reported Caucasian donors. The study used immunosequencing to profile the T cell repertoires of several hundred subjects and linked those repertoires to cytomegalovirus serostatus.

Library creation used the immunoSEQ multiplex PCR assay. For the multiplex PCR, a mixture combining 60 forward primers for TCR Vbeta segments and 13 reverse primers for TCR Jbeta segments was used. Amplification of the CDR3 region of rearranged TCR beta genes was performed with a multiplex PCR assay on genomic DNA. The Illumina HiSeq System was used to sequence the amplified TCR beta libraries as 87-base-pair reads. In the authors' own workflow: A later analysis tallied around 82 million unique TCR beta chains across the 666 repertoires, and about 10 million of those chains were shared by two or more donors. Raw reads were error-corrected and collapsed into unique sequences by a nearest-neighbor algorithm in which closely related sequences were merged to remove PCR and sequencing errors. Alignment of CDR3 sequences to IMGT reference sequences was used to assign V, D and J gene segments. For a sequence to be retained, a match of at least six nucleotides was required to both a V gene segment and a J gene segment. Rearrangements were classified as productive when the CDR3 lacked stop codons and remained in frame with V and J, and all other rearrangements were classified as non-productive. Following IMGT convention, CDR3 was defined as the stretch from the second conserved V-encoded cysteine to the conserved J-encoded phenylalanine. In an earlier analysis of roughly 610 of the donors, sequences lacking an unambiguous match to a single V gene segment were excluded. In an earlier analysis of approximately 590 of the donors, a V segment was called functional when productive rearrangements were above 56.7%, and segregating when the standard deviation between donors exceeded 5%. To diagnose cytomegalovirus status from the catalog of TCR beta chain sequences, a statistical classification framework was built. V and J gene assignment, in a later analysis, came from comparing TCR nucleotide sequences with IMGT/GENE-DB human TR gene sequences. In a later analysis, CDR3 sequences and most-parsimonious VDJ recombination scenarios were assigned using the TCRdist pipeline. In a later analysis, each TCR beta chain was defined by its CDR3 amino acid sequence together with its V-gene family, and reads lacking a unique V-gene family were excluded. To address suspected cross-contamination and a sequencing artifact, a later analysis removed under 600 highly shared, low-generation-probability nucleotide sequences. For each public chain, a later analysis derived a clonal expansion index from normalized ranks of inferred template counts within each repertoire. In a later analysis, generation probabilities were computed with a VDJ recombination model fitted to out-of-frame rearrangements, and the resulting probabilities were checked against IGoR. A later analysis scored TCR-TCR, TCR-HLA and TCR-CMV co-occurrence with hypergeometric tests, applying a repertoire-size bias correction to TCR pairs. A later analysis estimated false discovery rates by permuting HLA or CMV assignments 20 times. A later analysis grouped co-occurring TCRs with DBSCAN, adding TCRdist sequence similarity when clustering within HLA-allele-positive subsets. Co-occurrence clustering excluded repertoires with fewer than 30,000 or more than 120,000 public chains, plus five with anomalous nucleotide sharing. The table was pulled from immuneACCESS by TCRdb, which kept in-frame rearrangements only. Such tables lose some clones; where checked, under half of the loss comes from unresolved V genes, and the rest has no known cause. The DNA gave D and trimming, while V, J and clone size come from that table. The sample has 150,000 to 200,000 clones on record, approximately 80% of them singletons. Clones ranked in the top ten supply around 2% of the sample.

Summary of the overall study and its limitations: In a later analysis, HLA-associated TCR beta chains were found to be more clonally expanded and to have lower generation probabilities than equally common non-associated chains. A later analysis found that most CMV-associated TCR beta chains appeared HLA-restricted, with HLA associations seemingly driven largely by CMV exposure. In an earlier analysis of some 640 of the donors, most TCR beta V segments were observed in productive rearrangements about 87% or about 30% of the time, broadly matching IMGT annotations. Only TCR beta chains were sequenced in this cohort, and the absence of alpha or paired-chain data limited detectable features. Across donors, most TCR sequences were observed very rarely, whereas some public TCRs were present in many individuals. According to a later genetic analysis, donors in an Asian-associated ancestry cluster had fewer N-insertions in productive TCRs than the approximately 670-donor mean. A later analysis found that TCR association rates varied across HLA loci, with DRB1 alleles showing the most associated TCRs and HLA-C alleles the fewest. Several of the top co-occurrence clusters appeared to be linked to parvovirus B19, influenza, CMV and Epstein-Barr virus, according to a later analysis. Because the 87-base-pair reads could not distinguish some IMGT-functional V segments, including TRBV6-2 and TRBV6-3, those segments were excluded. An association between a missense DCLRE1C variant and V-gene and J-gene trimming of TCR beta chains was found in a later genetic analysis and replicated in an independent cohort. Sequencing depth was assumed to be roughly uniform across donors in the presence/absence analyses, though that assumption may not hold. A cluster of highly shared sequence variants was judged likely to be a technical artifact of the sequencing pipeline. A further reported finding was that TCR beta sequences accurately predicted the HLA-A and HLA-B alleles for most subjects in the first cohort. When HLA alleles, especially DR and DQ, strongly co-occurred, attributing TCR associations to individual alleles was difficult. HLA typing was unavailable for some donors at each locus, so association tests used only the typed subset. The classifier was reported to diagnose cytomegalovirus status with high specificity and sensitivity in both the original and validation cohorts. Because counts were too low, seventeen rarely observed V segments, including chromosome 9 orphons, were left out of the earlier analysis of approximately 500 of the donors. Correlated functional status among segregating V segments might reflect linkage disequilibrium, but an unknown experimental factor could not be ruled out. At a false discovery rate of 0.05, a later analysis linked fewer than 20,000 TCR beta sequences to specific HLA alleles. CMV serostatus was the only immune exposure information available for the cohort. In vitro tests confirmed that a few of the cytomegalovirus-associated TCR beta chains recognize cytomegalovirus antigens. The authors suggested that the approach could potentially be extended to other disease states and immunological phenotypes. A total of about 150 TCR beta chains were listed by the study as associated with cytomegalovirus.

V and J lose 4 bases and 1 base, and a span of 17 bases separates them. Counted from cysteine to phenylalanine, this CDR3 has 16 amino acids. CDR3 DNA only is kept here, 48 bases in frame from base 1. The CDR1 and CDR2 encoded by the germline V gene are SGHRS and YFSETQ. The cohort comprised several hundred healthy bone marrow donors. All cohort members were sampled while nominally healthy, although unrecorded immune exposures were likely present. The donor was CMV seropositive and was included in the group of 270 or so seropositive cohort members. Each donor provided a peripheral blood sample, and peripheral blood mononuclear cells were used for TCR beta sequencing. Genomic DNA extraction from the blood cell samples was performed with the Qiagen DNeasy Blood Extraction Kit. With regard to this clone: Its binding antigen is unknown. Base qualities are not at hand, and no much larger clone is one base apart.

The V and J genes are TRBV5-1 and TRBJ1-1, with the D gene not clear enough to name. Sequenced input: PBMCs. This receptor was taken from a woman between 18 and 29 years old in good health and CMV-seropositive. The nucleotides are TGCGCCAGCAGCCCAAGGACTGGCCCCCGGAACACTGAAGCTTTCTTT. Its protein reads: CASSPRTGPRNTEAFF. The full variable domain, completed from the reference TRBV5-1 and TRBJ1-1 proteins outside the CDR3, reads KAGVTQTPRYLIKTRGQQVTLSCSPISGHRSVSWYQQTPGQGLQFLFEYFSETQRNKGNFPGRFSGRQFSNSRSEMNVSTLELGDSALYLCASSPRTGPRNTEAFFGQGTRLTVV.